Following are 8 T cell receptor beta chains from one sample sequenced in a study of blood T cell repertoires in COVID-19. TCRdb's table, derived via immunoSEQ multiplex PCR, lists solely in-frame clones and lacks some. The sample yields 130,000 or so clones, roughly four fifths seen once. The sample taken for sequencing was PBMCs or T cells enriched from blood (not recorded which). Receptors originate from a middle-aged man with acute COVID-19.

The chain has TRBV7-2 and TRBJ1-5; 8 bases map to TRBD1. The V segment lost 4 bases and the J segment 7 bases; nucleotides outside the gene matches: 6. Per germline, CDR1 SGHTA and CDR2 FQGNSA. There are 14 residues in the CDR3. CDR3: CASSSGQVGQPQHF. The CDR3 DNA sequence: TGTGCCAGCAGCTCGGGACAGGTGGGGCAGCCCCAGCATTTT.

The chain carries TRBV13 and TRBJ2-7; D is unclear. V shed 2 bases and J shed 5 bases, with 16 bases lying between them. Germline V gives CDR1 PRHDT, CDR2 FYEKMQ (reference sequence). This CDR3 spans 15 amino acids. The CDR3 sequence is CASSLKSGPKDEQYF. The CDR3 DNA follows: TGTGCCAGCAGCTTAAAGTCAGGTCCCAAAGACGAGCAGTACTTC.

The rearrangement joins TRBV12-3 or TRBV12-4 to TRBJ1-5; D is undetermined. Trimming took 8 bases from V and 9 from J, leaving 14 bases between them. The CDR3 loop spans 12 amino acids. The CDR3, as DNA: TGTGCCAGCGCCGAGGGCCCTGGGCCCCAGCATTTT. It encodes CASAEGPGPQHF.

The V gene is TRBV27, the J gene TRBJ1-5, with 9 bases that match TRBD1. Germline V gene lookup returns CDR1 MNHEY and CDR2 SMNVEV (reference sequence). Unmatched junction bases numbered 5, after V lost 2 bases and J lost 6 bases. The CDR3 runs 15 residues. The CDR3 is CASSLKGQGPQPQHF. The CDR3 DNA reads TGTGCCAGCAGTTTAAAGGGACAGGGCCCTCAGCCCCAGCATTTT.

The chain combines TRBV7-9 with TRBJ1-5; D perhaps matches TRBD1 (5 bases). This CDR3 region has 16 residues. Germline-derived CDR1 and CDR2 are SEHNR and FQNEAQ (reference sequence). V was cut by 4 bases and J by 6 bases, with 19 bases left in between. Written as DNA, the CDR3 is TGTGCCAGCAGCTGGTTTCCCAGGGCCCACCGTCAGCCCCAGCATTTT. This translates into CASSWFPRAHRQPQHF.

The chain carries TRBV7-9 and TRBJ1-4; D perhaps matches TRBD1 (6 bases). Deletions cut 6 bases from V and 5 bases from J, with 13 bases between. CDR3 size: 14 residues. Germline CDR1 and CDR2: SEHNR and FQNEAQ (reference sequence). CDR3: CASSPGAENEKLFF. In nucleotides, the CDR3 is TGTGCCAGCAGTCCAGGGGCCGAGAATGAAAAACTGTTTTTT.

The chain employs TRBV3-1 (or the pseudogene TRBV3-2) and TRBJ2-1; TRBD2 aligns across 9 bases. The germline V gene encodes CDR1 LGHDT and CDR2 YNNKEL (reference sequence). V lost 3 bases and J lost 4; bases outside the gene matches: 7. This CDR3 comprises 16 residues. The chain's CDR3 is CASSQPRTSAYNEQFF. CDR3 in DNA: TGTGCCAGCAGCCAGCCCCGGACTAGCGCATACAATGAGCAGTTCTTC.

The CDR3 region is CASSSGNGEKLFF. CDR3 nucleotide sequence: TGTGCCAGCAGTTCGGGTAACGGAGAAAAACTGTTTTTT. The chain uses TRBV28 and TRBJ1-4, with D unclear. The CDR3 is 13 amino acids. Per the germline V gene, CDR1 is MDHEN and CDR2 is SYDVKM. Trimming stripped 4 bases from V and 8 bases from J, with 11 bases between.